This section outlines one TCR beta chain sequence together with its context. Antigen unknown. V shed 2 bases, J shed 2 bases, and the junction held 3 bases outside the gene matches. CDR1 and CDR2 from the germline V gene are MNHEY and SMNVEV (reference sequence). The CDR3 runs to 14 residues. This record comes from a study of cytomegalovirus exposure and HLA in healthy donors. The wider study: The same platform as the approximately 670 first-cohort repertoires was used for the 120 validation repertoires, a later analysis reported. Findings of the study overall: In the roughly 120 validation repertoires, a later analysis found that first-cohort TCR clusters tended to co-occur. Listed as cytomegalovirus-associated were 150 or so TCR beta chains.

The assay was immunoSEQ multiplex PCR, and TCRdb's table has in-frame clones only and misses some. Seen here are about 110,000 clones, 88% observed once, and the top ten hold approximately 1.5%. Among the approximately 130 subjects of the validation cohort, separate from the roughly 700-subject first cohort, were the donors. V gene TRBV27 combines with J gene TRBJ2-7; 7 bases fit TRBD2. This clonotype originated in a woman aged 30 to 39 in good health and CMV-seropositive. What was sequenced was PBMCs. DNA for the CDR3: TGTGCCAGCAGTTTAGCGGGAGTGGCCTACGAGCAGTACTTC. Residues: CASSLAGVAYEQYF.